A selection of T cell receptor beta chains follows, all from one sample in a study of cytomegalovirus exposure and HLA in healthy donors. Generated by immunoSEQ multiplex PCR, the TCRdb table keeps only in-frame clones and is missing some. The sample has 180,000 or so clones, approximately 79% seen once. Sequencing was performed on PBMCs. These receptors were taken from a man aged 40-55 years in good health and CMV-seropositive. Each CDR3 is given with its conserved first and last residue. D genes are given only for firm matches. Expanded clones are given a class, and other clones once, few, many or no size at all.

v_call: TRBV9
j_call: TRBJ2-3
d_call: -
clone_size: once
cdr3_aa: CASSVQGGWTDTQYF
cdr3_nt: TGTGCCAGCAGCGTACAGGGGGGTTGGACAGATACGCAGTATTTT

v_call: TRBV18
j_call: TRBJ2-7
d_call: -
clone_size: -
cdr3_aa: CASSGARRGEQYF
cdr3_nt: TGTGCCAGCTCAGGGGCGCGGAGAGGCGAGCAGTACTTC

v_call: TRBV5-1
j_call: TRBJ1-4
d_call: TRBD1
clone_size: -
cdr3_aa: CASSLMRVRGNNEKLFF
cdr3_nt: TGCGCCAGCAGCTTGATGCGCGTCAGGGGGAACAATGAAAAACTGTTTTTT

v_call: TRBV15
j_call: TRBJ1-1
d_call: -
clone_size: once
cdr3_aa: CATSRDILNTEAFF
cdr3_nt: TGTGCCACCAGTCGGGACATTTTGAACACTGAAGCTTTCTTT

v_call: TRBV5-1
j_call: TRBJ2-5
d_call: -
clone_size: -
cdr3_aa: CASSLPSSQETQYF
cdr3_nt: TGCGCCAGCAGCTTACCTAGTAGTCAGGAGACCCAGTACTTC

v_call: TRBV5-1
j_call: TRBJ2-6
d_call: TRBD2
clone_size: -
cdr3_aa: CASSPLAGATTSGANGLTF
cdr3_nt: TGCGCCAGCAGCCCCTTAGCGGGAGCCACAACCTCTGGGGCCAACGGCCTGACTTTC

v_call: TRBV6-5
j_call: TRBJ2-7
d_call: -
clone_size: -
cdr3_aa: CASSYGKPYYEQYF
cdr3_nt: TGTGCCAGCAGTTACGGCAAACCATACTACGAGCAGTACTTC

v_call: TRBV15
j_call: TRBJ2-7
d_call: TRBD1
clone_size: -
cdr3_aa: CATSRDSRTGYGEQYF
cdr3_nt: TGTGCCACCAGCAGAGATAGTCGGACAGGCTACGGCGAGCAGTACTTC

v_call: TRBV29-1
j_call: TRBJ1-5
d_call: TRBD1
clone_size: few
cdr3_aa: CSALDRDNQPQHF
cdr3_nt: TGCAGCGCCTTAGACAGGGACAATCAGCCCCAGCATTTT

v_call: TRBV5-6
j_call: TRBJ1-6
d_call: -
clone_size: once
cdr3_aa: CASSLGWTQNSPLHF
cdr3_nt: TGTGCCAGCAGCTTGGGGTGGACACAGAATTCACCCCTCCACTTT

v_call: TRBV18
j_call: TRBJ1-3
d_call: -
clone_size: -
cdr3_aa: CASSPPSGVGGNTIYF
cdr3_nt: TGTGCCAGCTCACCACCTTCAGGGGTCGGTGGAAACACCATATATTTT

v_call: TRBV6-1
j_call: TRBJ2-7
d_call: TRBD1
clone_size: -
cdr3_aa: CASSVSGTGEYEQYF
cdr3_nt: TGTGCCAGCAGTGTATCCGGGACAGGGGAATACGAGCAGTACTTC

v_call: TRBV5-1
j_call: TRBJ2-6
d_call: TRBD1
clone_size: -
cdr3_aa: CASSFSGGAGANVLTF
cdr3_nt: TGCGCCAGCAGCTTTTCAGGGGGCGCTGGGGCCAACGTCCTGACTTTC

v_call: TRBV7-9
j_call: TRBJ2-7
d_call: -
clone_size: once
cdr3_aa: CSSSSLVSEQYF
cdr3_nt: TGTTCCAGCAGCTCCTTAGTTTCCGAGCAGTACTTC

v_call: TRBV6-5
j_call: TRBJ1-4
d_call: -
clone_size: -
cdr3_aa: CASSYSDNGQKLFF
cdr3_nt: TGTGCCAGCAGTTACTCGGACAACGGGCAAAAACTGTTTTTT

v_call: TRBV18
j_call: TRBJ2-5
d_call: -
clone_size: -
cdr3_aa: CASSPNFQETQYF
cdr3_nt: TGTGCCAGCTCACCCAACTTCCAAGAGACCCAGTACTTC

v_call: TRBV2
j_call: TRBJ1-4
d_call: TRBD1
clone_size: -
cdr3_aa: CASNVQGIQEKLFF
cdr3_nt: TGTGCCAGCAATGTACAGGGGATTCAAGAAAAACTGTTTTTT

v_call: TRBV7-9
j_call: TRBJ1-4
d_call: TRBD1
clone_size: -
cdr3_aa: CASSTSGTGEKLFF
cdr3_nt: TGTGCCAGCAGCACCTCCGGGACAGGTGAAAAACTGTTTTTT

v_call: TRBV7-2
j_call: TRBJ1-1
d_call: -
clone_size: -
cdr3_aa: CASSLSWNTEAFF
cdr3_nt: TGTGCCAGCAGCTTAAGCTGGAACACTGAAGCTTTCTTT

v_call: TRBV7-2
j_call: TRBJ1-2
d_call: -
clone_size: -
cdr3_aa: CASSPATELGGYTF
cdr3_nt: TGTGCCAGCAGCCCAGCGACGGAGCTCGGTGGCTACACCTTC

v_call: TRBV29-1
j_call: TRBJ2-1
d_call: TRBD2
clone_size: -
cdr3_aa: CSVRKPGLAGVGNEQFF
cdr3_nt: TGCAGCGTGCGTAAACCGGGACTAGCGGGAGTCGGTAATGAGCAGTTCTTC

v_call: TRBV2
j_call: TRBJ2-4
d_call: TRBD1
clone_size: -
cdr3_aa: CASTGTANIQYF
cdr3_nt: TGTGCCAGCACCGGGACAGCAAACATTCAGTACTTC

v_call: TRBV6-5
j_call: TRBJ2-5
d_call: -
clone_size: -
cdr3_aa: CASSGGTQETQYF
cdr3_nt: TGTGCCAGCAGTGGCGGGACCCAAGAGACCCAGTACTTC

v_call: TRBV5-5
j_call: TRBJ1-2
d_call: TRBD1
clone_size: -
cdr3_aa: CASSKDRAGYTF
cdr3_nt: TGTGCCAGCAGCAAGGACAGGGCTGGCTACACCTTC

v_call: TRBV7-2
j_call: TRBJ1-5
d_call: TRBD1
clone_size: -
cdr3_aa: CASSPATGQNQPQHF
cdr3_nt: TGTGCCAGCAGCCCCGCGACAGGGCAGAATCAGCCCCAGCATTTT

v_call: TRBV7-6
j_call: TRBJ2-3
d_call: TRBD1
clone_size: -
cdr3_aa: CASSPYTGGGKDTQYF
cdr3_nt: TGTGCCAGCAGCCCATACACAGGGGGCGGTAAGGATACGCAGTATTTT

v_call: TRBV10-2
j_call: TRBJ2-7
d_call: -
clone_size: -
cdr3_aa: CASSESPTPGTYEQYF
cdr3_nt: TGCGCCAGCAGTGAGTCTCCGACTCCTGGAACCTACGAGCAGTACTTC

v_call: TRBV19
j_call: TRBJ1-5
d_call: TRBD1
clone_size: -
cdr3_aa: CASSIQGGQPQHF
cdr3_nt: TGTGCCAGTAGTATCCAGGGGGGTCAGCCCCAGCATTTT

v_call: TRBV11-1
j_call: TRBJ2-7
d_call: TRBD2
clone_size: -
cdr3_aa: CASSLSSVLAGAEYF
cdr3_nt: TGTGCCAGCAGCTTATCATCCGTACTAGCGGGAGCCGAGTACTTC

v_call: TRBV6-6
j_call: TRBJ2-7
d_call: -
clone_size: -
cdr3_aa: CASSDMGGSYEQYF
cdr3_nt: TGTGCCAGCAGTGACATGGGGGGCTCCTACGAGCAGTACTTC

v_call: TRBV9
j_call: TRBJ1-2
d_call: -
clone_size: -
cdr3_aa: CASSPQGQGGYGYTF
cdr3_nt: TGTGCCAGCAGCCCTCAGGGTCAGGGCGGCTATGGCTACACCTTC

v_call: TRBV18
j_call: TRBJ2-3
d_call: -
clone_size: -
cdr3_aa: CASQSDSSTDTQYF
cdr3_nt: TGTGCCAGTCAATCGGACAGTAGCACAGATACGCAGTATTTT

v_call: TRBV7-9
j_call: TRBJ2-7
d_call: TRBD2
clone_size: -
cdr3_aa: CASSGAGTSGNHEQYF
cdr3_nt: TGTGCCAGCAGCGGGGCCGGGACTAGCGGGAACCACGAGCAGTACTTC

v_call: TRBV6-6
j_call: TRBJ2-4
d_call: TRBD1
clone_size: -
cdr3_aa: CASSLDRGAKNIQYF
cdr3_nt: TGTGCCAGCAGTTTGGACAGGGGTGCCAAAAACATTCAGTACTTC

v_call: TRBV19
j_call: TRBJ1-1
d_call: TRBD1
clone_size: -
cdr3_aa: CASSNQGAGTEAFF
cdr3_nt: TGTGCCAGTAGTAACCAGGGGGCTGGGACTGAAGCTTTCTTT

v_call: TRBV28
j_call: TRBJ2-1
d_call: TRBD2
clone_size: once
cdr3_aa: CASSGSSGRYEQFF
cdr3_nt: TGTGCCAGCAGTGGGAGTAGCGGGAGATATGAGCAGTTCTTC

v_call: TRBV5-6
j_call: TRBJ2-3
d_call: -
clone_size: -
cdr3_aa: CASSFRLAALSTDTQYF
cdr3_nt: TGTGCCAGCAGCTTTCGTTTAGCGGCTCTTAGCACAGATACGCAGTATTTT

v_call: TRBV2
j_call: TRBJ1-1
d_call: -
clone_size: -
cdr3_aa: CANSEAVEGKAFF
cdr3_nt: TGTGCCAACAGTGAAGCGGTGGAGGGGAAAGCTTTCTTT

v_call: TRBV6-5
j_call: TRBJ2-7
d_call: TRBD1
clone_size: few
cdr3_aa: CASSYSRDRGFYEQYF
cdr3_nt: TGTGCCAGCAGTTACTCCCGGGACAGGGGATTCTACGAGCAGTACTTC

v_call: TRBV6-1
j_call: TRBJ2-1
d_call: TRBD2
clone_size: few
cdr3_aa: CASSTSSGTYNEQFF
cdr3_nt: TGTGCCAGCAGTACTTCTAGCGGTACCTACAATGAGCAGTTCTTC

v_call: TRBV6-5
j_call: TRBJ2-1
d_call: -
clone_size: -
cdr3_aa: CASSYSQGVGQQFF
cdr3_nt: TGTGCCAGCAGTTACTCTCAGGGCGTGGGCCAGCAGTTCTTC

v_call: TRBV5-1
j_call: TRBJ2-2
d_call: -
clone_size: -
cdr3_aa: CASSPGGGNTGGLFF
cdr3_nt: TGCGCCAGCAGCCCAGGCGGAGGGAACACCGGGGGGCTGTTTTTT

v_call: TRBV7-3
j_call: TRBJ1-1
d_call: -
clone_size: -
cdr3_aa: CASSLLPRNTEAFF
cdr3_nt: TGTGCCAGCAGCCTCCTCCCGAGGAACACTGAAGCTTTCTTT

v_call: TRBV28
j_call: TRBJ2-5
d_call: TRBD2
clone_size: -
cdr3_aa: CASHPTGGAGRETQYF
cdr3_nt: TGTGCCAGCCACCCAACGGGGGGTGCAGGGAGGGAGACCCAGTACTTC